This entry concerns a single T cell receptor (beta chain). Generated by immunoSEQ multiplex PCR, the TCRdb table keeps only in-frame clones and is missing some. The sample has a few hundred thousand clones, around 87% seen once. This CDR3 is 16 amino acids long. CDR1 and CDR2 from the germline V gene are SGDLS and YYNGEE. V gave up 4 bases and J gave up 1 base, with 18 bases separating them. These data belong to a study of blood T cell repertoires in COVID-19. Study context: T cells, B-cell-depleted T cells, or PBMCs supplied cDNA or gDNA.

The chain employs TRBV9 and TRBJ2-7; weak D call: TRBD2 (5 bases). The sequencing input was peripheral blood. This receptor was identified in a man younger than 30 with active or convalescent COVID-19. As DNA, the CDR3 is TGTGCCAGCAGCCCCGGAAGGGCGGGTTTTTCCTACGAGCAGTACTTC. Its protein product is CASSPGRAGFSYEQYF.